This is a list of T cell receptor beta chains from one sample in a study of OX40 agonist ivuxolimab in advanced cancers. Some clones are missing from TCRdb's copy, which holds only in-frame ones; the method was immunoSEQ multiplex PCR. This table has more than 35,000 clones, roughly 80% appearing once. Sequenced material: CD4+ or CD8+ T cells sorted from blood, taken in a trial of the OX40 agonist ivuxolimab. The receptors shown here come from an adult with an advanced solid tumor such as melanoma, head and neck, liver or kidney cancer. CDR3s include the opening cysteine and the closing phenylalanine or tryptophan. A D gene is named only where the DNA matches it firmly. Where a row states a size, it is once, few, many or the class of an expanded clone; other rows omit it.

>TRBV4-2|TRBJ2-1|NA|NA
TGTGCCAGCAGCCAAGAGGCTAGCAAATACAATGAGCAGTTCTTC
CASSQEASKYNEQFF
>TRBV10-3|TRBJ2-1|NA|NA
TGTGCCATCAGTGGAGGCGAAACGGGACTGGAAGGCAATGAGCAGTTCTTC
CAISGGETGLEGNEQFF
>TRBV19|TRBJ1-2|TRBD1|few
TGTGCCACCGCCCTGGGACAGGGGAACTATGGCTACACCTTC
CATALGQGNYGYTF
>TRBV7-2|TRBJ1-2|NA|NA
TGTGCCAGCAGCTTAGAGGCTTGGACTTACTATGGCTACACCTTC
CASSLEAWTYYGYTF
>TRBV11-2|TRBJ1-5|NA|few
TGTGCCAGCAGCTACTACAGGGCGGGGAATCAGCCCCAGCATTTT
CASSYYRAGNQPQHF
>TRBV28|TRBJ1-1|NA|NA
TGTGCCAGCAGTTCTGATTCAGGAGTCTCTGAAGCTTTCTTT
CASSSDSGVSEAFF
>TRBV30|TRBJ2-3|NA|NA
TGTGCCTGGAGTCATGGAACAGGGAGCACAGATACGCAGTATTTT
CAWSHGTGSTDTQYF
>TRBV7-8|TRBJ1-2|TRBD1|NA
TGTGCCAGCAGCTTAGGGACAGGGGACTATGGCTACACCTTC
CASSLGTGDYGYTF
>TRBV27|TRBJ2-6|NA|NA
TGTGCCAGCAGTGTGACCTTCTCTGGGGCCAACGTCCTGACTTTC
CASSVTFSGANVLTF
>TRBV7-5|TRBJ2-1|NA|NA
TGTGTCAGAAGCTTCAAGGGGGCCCTAGCGGGCCGCAATGAGCAGTTCTTC
CVRSFKGALAGRNEQFF
>TRBV19|TRBJ2-3|NA|few
TGTGCCAGTACAGGGTTTACCACAGATACGCAGTATTTT
CASTGFTTDTQYF
>TRBV5-6|TRBJ2-7|NA|NA
TGTGCCAGCAGCTTGGACAGGGTCAACGAGCAGTACTTC
CASSLDRVNEQYF
>TRBV5-4|TRBJ1-1|NA|NA
TGTGCCAGCAGCTATTCGGGGAACACTGAAGCTTTCTTT
CASSYSGNTEAFF
>TRBV27|TRBJ2-1|TRBD2|NA
TGTGCCAGCAGTTTGGGGGTAGCGGGGGTGACCGCCTCCTACAATGAGCAGTTCTTC
CASSLGVAGVTASYNEQFF
>TRBV14|TRBJ1-1|NA|NA
TGTGCCAGGCATACCTCAGGGAACACTGAAGCTTTCTTT
CARHTSGNTEAFF
>TRBV11-3|TRBJ2-2|NA|NA
TGTGCCAGCAGTACTAGAGTGGGGGATTCGAGGCCCGGGGAGCTGTTTTTT
CASSTRVGDSRPGELFF
>TRBV13|TRBJ1-2|NA|NA
TGTGCCAGCAGCAGATACTATGGCTACACCTTC
CASSRYYGYTF
>TRBV11-3|TRBJ2-5|TRBD2|many
TGTGCCAGCAGCCCCAGGGGACTAGCGGACCCCAGGGAGACCCAGTACTTC
CASSPRGLADPRETQYF
>TRBV10-2|TRBJ2-5|NA|NA
TGCGCCAGCGGGACTCCACAAGAGACCCAGTACTTC
CASGTPQETQYF
>TRBV29-1|TRBJ2-7|NA|NA
TGCAGCGCTACAGGTACGGGGTCCTACGAGCAGTACTTC
CSATGTGSYEQYF
>TRBV4-1|TRBJ2-5|TRBD2|once
TGCGCCAGCAGCCATGCCGGGACTAGCGGGGGGGGGAGAGAGACCCAGTACTTC
CASSHAGTSGGGRETQYF
>TRBV10-1|TRBJ2-7|NA|NA
TGCGCCAGCAGTGTTCCCGACCTCTACGAGCAGTACTTC
CASSVPDLYEQYF
>TRBV9|TRBJ2-7|NA|once
TGTGCCAGCAGCTTTGGGGCCAGGGACGAGCAGTACTTC
CASSFGARDEQYF
>TRBV6-5|TRBJ2-2|TRBD2|NA
TGTGCCAGCAGTGCCGGGAGGGACACCGGGGAGCTGTTTTTT
CASSAGRDTGELFF
>TRBV10-1|TRBJ2-5|TRBD2|NA
TGCGCCAGCAGTGGGCCTCACCTAGCGGGGGGTGGAGAGACCCAGTACTTC
CASSGPHLAGGGETQYF
>TRBV28|TRBJ1-5|NA|few
TGTGCCAGCAGTCTCTCCCCGAATCAGCCCCAGCATTTT
CASSLSPNQPQHF
>TRBV7-9|TRBJ1-2|NA|NA
TGTGCCAGCAGCCCAAGGGCCCTGGCTTTTGGCTACACCTTC
CASSPRALAFGYTF
>TRBV9|TRBJ2-1|NA|NA
TGTGCCAGCTCGCAAGGGATCTCCTACAATGAGCAGTTCTTC
CASSQGISYNEQFF
>TRBV23-1|TRBJ2-7|NA|once
TGCGCCAGCAGTCAAGCCCGAATAACGGGCGGCGACGAGCAGTACTTC
CASSQARITGGDEQYF
>TRBV5-5|TRBJ2-1|NA|NA
TGTGCCAGCAGCCCCGGGGCCGGAAATGAGCAGTTCTTC
CASSPGAGNEQFF
>TRBV28|TRBJ2-7|NA|NA
TGTGCCAGCAGTTTTCGGCAGGGAATATTGGCCGAGCAGTACTTC
CASSFRQGILAEQYF
>TRBV6-6|TRBJ1-5|TRBD1|NA
TGTGCCAGCAGTTACTCTGAGGGGGCAGGGCAGCCCCAGCATTTT
CASSYSEGAGQPQHF
>TRBV7-8|TRBJ1-2|NA|few
TGTGCCAGCAGCTACGAGGTTAATCCCCTCTATGGCTACACCTTC
CASSYEVNPLYGYTF